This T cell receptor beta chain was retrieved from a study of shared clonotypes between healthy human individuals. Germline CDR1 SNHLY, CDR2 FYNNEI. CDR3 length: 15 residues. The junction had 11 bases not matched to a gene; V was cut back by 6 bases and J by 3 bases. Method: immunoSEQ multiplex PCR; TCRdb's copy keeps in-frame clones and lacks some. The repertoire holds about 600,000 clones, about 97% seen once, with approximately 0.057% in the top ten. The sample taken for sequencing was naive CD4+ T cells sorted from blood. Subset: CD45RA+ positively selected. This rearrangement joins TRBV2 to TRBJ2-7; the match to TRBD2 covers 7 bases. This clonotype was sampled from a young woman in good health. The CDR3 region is CASRASLAVDYEQYF. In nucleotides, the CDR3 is TGTGCCAGCAGGGCCTCTCTAGCGGTCGACTACGAGCAGTACTTC.